Each of the 30 T cell receptor beta chains below was sequenced from the same sample in a study of vaccination and CD4 T cells after COVID-19. Sequencing of DNA taken from cultured CD4+ T cells relied on the Oncomine TCR Beta short-read assay. One entry per CDR3 protein results from TCRdb running MiXCR on the PCR reads. The data hold thousands of distinct CDR3 sequences, with less than 40% observed a single time. Treatment reported: approximately 11-day PBMC culture with coronavirus spike peptide pools or control peptides (ViraFEST assay). These CD4+ T cells came from an unexposed donor, sampled before the COVID-19 pandemic (2011-2018). Antigen specificity for these receptors is unknown. Sequenced: CD4+ T cells from blood, cultured in vitro. The receptor set was obtained from a human donor in good health.

This clonotype appeared a few times. The chain recombines TRBV5-4 with TRBJ1-2; no firm D call. The CDR3 is 15 residues long. CDR1 SGHNT and CDR2 YYREEE come from the germline V gene (reference sequence). V was clipped by 0 bases and J by 4 bases, with 13 bases between them. The CDR3 loop is CASSLGDSGIYGYTF. The CDR3, as DNA: TGTGCCAGCAGCTTGGGAGATTCGGGGATCTATGGCTACACCTTC.

Here the CDR3 DNA reads TGTGCCAGCAGTGACAATGGCTATGGCTACACCTTC. Its translation is CASSDNGYGYTF. The genes are TRBV6-4 and TRBJ1-2; D is uncertain. Trimming left V 2 bases short and J 4 bases short, with 5 bases between. Germline CDR1 is MRHNA and CDR2 is SNTAGT. CDR3 length equals 12 residues.

This clonotype has a handful of counts. The chain employs TRBV20-1 and TRBJ1-1, with a tentative D call TRBD1 (5 bases). The CDR3 loop spans 14 amino acids. In germline, CDR1 is DFQATT, CDR2 SNEGSKA (reference sequence). V lost 3 bases, J lost 5 bases, and 16 bases lay in between. The CDR3 nucleotides are TGCAGTGCTAGCGATTCAGGGTTTTGGACTGAAGCTTTCTTT. Its translation is CSASDSGFWTEAFF.

This sequence joins TRBV27 and TRBJ1-1, with no clear D. This CDR3 has 13 residues. V was cut by 2 bases and J by 8 bases, with 12 bases left in between. Germline V CDR1 and CDR2: MNHEY, SMNVEV (reference sequence). CDR3 DNA: TGTGCCAGCAGTTTAGTTCGGCAGGCAGAAGCTTTCTTT. The encoded protein is CASSLVRQAEAFF.

The chain recombines TRBV15 with TRBJ1-2; D not resolved. The CDR3 loop spans 14 amino acids. Trimming stripped 3 bases from V and 0 bases from J, with 8 bases between. CDR1 is LNHNV, CDR2 YYDKDF, per germline (reference sequence). The CDR3 DNA is TGTGCCACCAGCAGGGGAGACTCTAACTATGGCTACACCTTC. Residues: CATSRGDSNYGYTF.

The rearrangement uses TRBV20-1 and TRBJ2-2, with 8 nucleotides matching TRBD2. The ends lost 6 bases at V and 5 bases at J; junction bases unmatched: 11. Germline CDR1 reads DFQATT; CDR2 reads SNEGSKA (reference sequence). The CDR3 has 15 amino acids. CDR3 residues: CSASRAGVETGELFF. The CDR3 DNA sequence: TGCAGTGCCTCCCGAGCGGGAGTAGAAACCGGGGAGCTGTTTTTT.

The chain carries TRBV28 and TRBJ2-5; no clear D. The germline V gene has CDR1 MDHEN and CDR2 SYDVKM. The length of the CDR3 is 14 residues. V was trimmed by 7 bases and J by 4 bases, leaving 16 bases between them. CDR3 residues: CASTQPGVLETQYF. For the CDR3, the DNA is TGTGCCAGCACTCAACCAGGAGTTCTAGAGACCCAGTACTTC.

This clonotype has a handful of counts. The V call is TRBV20-1, the J call TRBJ2-7; D not resolved. V dropped 3 bases and J dropped 6 bases, with 15 bases sitting between them. The CDR3 runs to 13 residues. Germline V gives CDR1 DFQATT, CDR2 SNEGSKA (reference sequence). The CDR3 reads CSARGVGVLEQYF. The DNA of the CDR3 is TGCAGTGCTAGGGGCGTTGGGGTACTCGAGCAGTACTTC.

This clonotype was picked up one time. The chain carries TRBV19 and TRBJ1-1; 8 bases are shared with TRBD1. Germline V gene sequence: CDR1 LNHDA, CDR2 SQIVND (reference sequence). The CDR3 covers 18 residues. V gave up 4 bases and J gave up 4 bases; unmatched junction bases: 17. The CDR3 loop reads CASSTPLNRGGESTEAFF. CDR3 bases: TGTGCCAGTAGTACACCCCTAAACAGGGGGGGGGAGTCCACTGAAGCTTTCTTT.

The chain has TRBV21-1 and TRBJ2-7; the table's D call of TRBD1 was not tested on the DNA. TRBV21-1 is a listed pseudogene. The CDR3 contains 21 residues. The CDR3 DNA reads TGTGCCAGCTTAAGAGAGCCCAAGACAGGGGACCATCCAATAAACTCCTACGAGCAGTACTTC. Its protein is CASLREPKTGDHPINSYEQYF.

This clonotype was seen a few times. The chain links TRBV19 to TRBJ1-2, with a tentative D call TRBD1 (5 bases). The germline CDR1 and CDR2 sequences are LNHDA and SQIVND (reference sequence). V was clipped by 4 bases and J by 1 base, with 16 bases between them. The CDR3 loop spans 16 amino acids. The CDR3, as DNA: TGTGCCAGTAGTACTCTCGGGACGGTGGGTAACTATGGCTACACCTTC. Residues: CASSTLGTVGNYGYTF.

V is TRBV19 and J is TRBJ1-1; TRBD1 agrees at 8 bases. The CDR3 is 14 amino acids. Per the germline V gene, CDR1 is LNHDA and CDR2 is SQIVND (reference sequence). Trimming cost V 7 bases and J 1 base; bases outside gene matches: 5. The CDR3 DNA is TGTGCCAGTACTACGGGACAGGCGAACACTGAAGCTTTCTTT. Amino acid sequence: CASTTGQANTEAFF.

The rearrangement uses TRBV21-1 and TRBJ2-1. TRBV21-1 represents a pseudogene. This CDR3 contains 15 residues. The CDR3 spells CASSKSLLMMNEQFF. CDR3 nucleotides: TGTGCCAGCAGCAAAAGTCTACTCATGATGAATGAGCAGTTCTTC.

The chain links TRBV20-1 to TRBJ1-6, with D hard to call. Trimming left V 5 bases short and J 4 bases short, with 15 bases between. Per the germline V gene, CDR1 is DFQATT and CDR2 is SNEGSKA (reference sequence). The CDR3 is 15 amino acids. CDR3 residues: CSAGVARTYNSPLHF. Here the CDR3 DNA reads TGCAGTGCTGGGGTTGCGAGGACGTATAATTCACCCCTCCACTTT.

The chain carries TRBV30 and TRBJ1-6, with a tentative D call TRBD1 (5 bases). CDR3 length equals 12 residues. V was shortened by 2 bases and J by 10 bases, with 9 bases between the two germline ends. Germline CDR1 GTSNPN, CDR2 SVGIG (reference sequence). CDR3 sequence reads: CAWSPGGSPLHF. The CDR3 DNA is TGTGCCTGGAGTCCCGGGGGATCACCCCTCCACTTT.

This clonotype has only one observation. The V call is TRBV27, the J call TRBJ2-1, with 10 bases identical to TRBD2. Germline V gives CDR1 MNHEY, CDR2 SMNVEV (reference sequence). The CDR3 is 15 amino acids. Trimming removed 5 bases from V and 6 bases from J; junction bases left unmatched: 7. The CDR3 nucleotides read TGTGCCAGCAGTAGCGGACTAGCGGTTCCCAATGAGCAGTTCTTC. The encoded protein is CASSSGLAVPNEQFF.

This CDR3 is CASSQSGGPLNYGYTF. The CDR3 DNA reads TGTGCCAGCAGCCAAAGTGGGGGACCACTTAACTATGGCTACACCTTC. This chain uses TRBV14 with TRBJ1-2, with D tentatively TRBD1 (5 bases). V lost 2 bases, J lost 1 base, and 14 bases lay in between. In germline, CDR1 is SGHDN, CDR2 FVKESK. This CDR3 comprises 16 residues.

V and J are TRBV12-3 or TRBV12-4 and TRBJ2-5; a weak D match, TRBD2 (6 bases). Trimming took 3 bases from V and 5 from J, leaving 10 bases between them. This CDR3 comprises 13 residues. CDR3 protein: CASSFSGGETQYF. As DNA, the CDR3 is TGTGCCAGCAGTTTTAGCGGAGGGGAGACCCAGTACTTC.

This clonotype was observed a handful of times. V gene TRBV19 combines with J gene TRBJ2-4, with 9 bases fitting TRBD1. This CDR3 has 16 residues. CDR1 and CDR2 (germline): LNHDA, SQIVND (reference sequence). V was clipped by 4 bases and J by 7 bases; unmatched bases: 11. The CDR3 loop is CASSNRGQRVRNIQYF. CDR3 DNA: TGTGCCAGTAGTAACAGGGGGCAGAGGGTAAGGAACATTCAGTACTTC.

There are a few counts of this clonotype. This chain joins TRBV2 and TRBJ1-2, with 7 bases aligning to TRBD1. The germline V gene encodes CDR1 SNHLY and CDR2 FYNNEI. The V segment lost 4 bases and the J segment 7 bases; nucleotides outside the gene matches: 9. This CDR3 is built from 14 residues. CDR3 amino acids: CASSGQGGSGGYTF. CDR3 in DNA: TGTGCCAGCAGTGGACAGGGTGGGAGTGGTGGCTACACCTTC.

This clonotype was recorded a few times. The genes are TRBV20-1 and TRBJ2-3, with 8 bases aligning to TRBD1. In germline, CDR1 is DFQATT, CDR2 SNEGSKA (reference sequence). This CDR3 has 14 amino acids. The V and J ends lost 6 bases and 1 base, in that order; junction bases with no gene match: 6. The CDR3 nucleotides read TGCAGTGCCAGGACAGGGTACGGCACAGATACGCAGTATTTT. The encoded protein is CSARTGYGTDTQYF.

The rearrangement links TRBV6-1 to TRBJ2-7; the D is unclear. Trimming stripped 4 bases from V and 3 bases from J, with 10 bases between. The CDR3 extends over 13 amino acids. In germline, CDR1 is MNHNS, CDR2 SASEGT. The CDR3 loop is CASSGFRLYEQYF. For the CDR3, the DNA is TGTGCCAGCAGTGGGTTCCGACTCTACGAGCAGTACTTC.

J is TRBJ1-2 and V is TRBV14; a weak D match, TRBD1 (6 bases). The CDR3 sequence is 14 residues long. In germline, CDR1 is SGHDN, CDR2 FVKESK. The V gene lost 0 bases and the J gene lost 5 bases, with 10 bases spanning the gap. CDR3 residues: CASSQDLGAYGYTF. DNA of the CDR3: TGTGCCAGCAGCCAAGATCTGGGGGCATATGGCTACACCTTC.

This clonotype was counted a few times. This chain links TRBV7-6 with TRBJ1-2; 8 bases are a match to TRBD1. Germline assignment: CDR1 SGHVS and CDR2 FNYEAQ. Germline trimming cut 5 bases from V and 4 bases from J; bases unmatched to any gene: 6. This CDR3 is 14 amino acids long. This CDR3 reads CASSAETGGYGYTF. The CDR3 coding sequence is TGTGCCAGCAGCGCAGAAACAGGGGGCTATGGCTACACCTTC. The variable domain in full, with the rest retrieved from reference TRBV7-6 and TRBJ1-2, is GAGVSQSPRYKVTKRGQDVALRCDPISGHVSLYWYRQALGQGPEFLTYFNYEAQQDKSGLPNDRFSAERPEGSISTLTIQRTEQRDSAMYRCASSAETGGYGYTFGSGTRLTVV.

The chain links TRBV28 to TRBJ2-3; D is uncertain. V shed 6 bases and J shed 1 base, with 2 bases lying between them. Germline CDR1 and CDR2: MDHEN and SYDVKM. The CDR3 runs to 11 residues. The CDR3: CASSRTDTQYF. The CDR3 nucleotides are TGTGCCAGCAGCCGCACAGATACGCAGTATTTT.

The chain is built from TRBV4-3 and TRBJ2-5, with D tentatively TRBD2 (7 bases). CDR1 and CDR2 from the germline V gene are LGHNA and YSLEER. Trimming pared 0 bases from V and 1 base from J, leaving 12 bases between. CDR3 size: 16 residues. In DNA, the CDR3 is TGCGCCAGCAGCCAAGACGCGGCGGGGGCCCAAGAGACCCAGTACTTC. Protein: CASSQDAAGAQETQYF.

This clonotype showed up just once. The chain combines TRBV28 with TRBJ1-2; TRBD1 might be the D (5 bases). V lost 5 bases, J lost 7 bases, and 17 bases lay in between. This CDR3 has 14 amino acids. Germline assignment: CDR1 MDHEN and CDR2 SYDVKM. CDR3 bases: TGTGCCAGCAGTACCGGGGGGGTAACTGGTGGCTACACCTTC. Residues: CASSTGGVTGGYTF.

This clonotype occurred once. This chain connects TRBV12-3 or TRBV12-4 to TRBJ1-2, with D perhaps TRBD1 (5 bases). The germline V and J ends were trimmed by 3 bases and 3 bases, with 8 bases remaining between them. CDR3 length: 13 amino acids. In DNA form, the CDR3 reads TGTGCCAGCAGTTTGGGGGGAGACTATGGCTACACCTTC. The encoded protein is CASSLGGDYGYTF.

This clonotype was observed a handful of times. CDR3 in amino acids: CASSFRGGPDGYTF. The CDR3 DNA follows: TGTGCCAGCAGCTTTAGGGGGGGCCCGGATGGCTACACCTTC. The rearrangement uses TRBV7-2 and TRBJ1-2; TRBD1 is a possible D gene (6 bases). V was shortened by 3 bases and J by 6 bases, with 14 bases between the two germline ends. The V gene's germline CDR1 is SGHTA and CDR2 FQGNSA. The length of the CDR3 is 14 residues.

CDR3: CASSRGGLAALGNEQFF. CDR3 sequence (DNA): TGCGCCAGCAGCCGGGGGGGACTAGCAGCACTGGGCAATGAGCAGTTCTTC. The J gene is TRBJ2-1, the V gene TRBV4-1; 9 nucleotides match TRBD2. After removal of 4 bases from V and 6 bases from J, the junction contained 13 bases not matched to a gene. Germline assignment: CDR1 MGHRA and CDR2 YSYEKL. The CDR3 is made up of 17 amino acids.